Sequencing of this T cell receptor (beta chain) was carried out in a study of T-cell memory formation after mild COVID-19. Each CDR3 protein is one row after TCRdb ran MiXCR on the 5' RACE reads. The sample contains approximately 440,000 distinct CDR3 sequences, 20% of which appear only once. The ends lost 9 bases at V and 1 base at J; junction bases unmatched: 6. This CDR3 is 15 amino acids long. Germline assignment: CDR1 LNHDA and CDR2 SQIVND (reference sequence). The chain recombines TRBV19 with TRBJ2-2; 9 nucleotides agree with TRBD2. The clonotype originates from an adult woman who had mild COVID-19 (a few samples of this study predate the infection). Cell type and time point are not known. The sequenced sample was PBMCs or a T cell subset sorted from them (not recorded which). CDR3: CASGMRGGNTGELFF. CDR3 coding DNA: TGTGCCAGCGGAATGCGGGGGGGGAACACCGGGGAGCTGTTTTTT.